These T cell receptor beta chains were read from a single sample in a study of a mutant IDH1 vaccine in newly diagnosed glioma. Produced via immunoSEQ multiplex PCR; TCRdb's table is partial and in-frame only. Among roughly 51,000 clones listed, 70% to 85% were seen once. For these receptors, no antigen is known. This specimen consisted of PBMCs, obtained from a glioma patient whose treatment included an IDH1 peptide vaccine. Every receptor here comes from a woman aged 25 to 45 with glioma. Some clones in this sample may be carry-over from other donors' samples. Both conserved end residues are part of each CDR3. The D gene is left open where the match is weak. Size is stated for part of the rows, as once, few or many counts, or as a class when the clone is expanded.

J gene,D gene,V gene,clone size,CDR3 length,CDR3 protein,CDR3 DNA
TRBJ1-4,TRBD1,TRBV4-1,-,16,CASNLGQGRANEKLFF,TGCGCCAGCAACCTAGGACAGGGACGGGCTAATGAAAAACTGTTTTTT
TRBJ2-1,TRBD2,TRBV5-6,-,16,CASSPGLAGLYNEQFF,TGTGCCAGCAGCCCGGGACTAGCGGGCCTCTACAATGAGCAGTTCTTC
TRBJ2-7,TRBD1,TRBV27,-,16,CASRDGQGGRRYEQYF,TGTGCCAGCAGAGACGGACAGGGGGGGAGAAGATACGAGCAGTACTTC
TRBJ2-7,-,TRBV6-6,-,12,CASSYSPYEQYF,TGTGCCAGCAGTTACTCCCCATACGAGCAGTACTTC
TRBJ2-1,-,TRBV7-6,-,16,CASSRAEESSYNEQFF,TGTGCCAGCAGCCGAGCCGAAGAGAGCTCCTACAATGAGCAGTTCTTC
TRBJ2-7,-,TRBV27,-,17,CASSLRNRGRSVYEQYF,TGTGCCAGCAGTTTAAGGAATCGGGGTAGGTCGGTCTACGAGCAGTACTTC
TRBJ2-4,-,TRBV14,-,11,CASSIGNIQYF,TGTGCCAGCAGTATCGGAAACATTCAGTACTTC
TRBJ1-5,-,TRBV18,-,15,CASSPRGQSNQPQHF,TGTGCCAGCTCACCACGAGGGCAGAGCAATCAGCCCCAGCATTTT
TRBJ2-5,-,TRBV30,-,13,CAWSVRRGETQYF,TGTGCCTGGAGTGTACGCAGGGGAGAGACCCAGTACTTC
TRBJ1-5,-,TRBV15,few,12,CATSNTDQPQHF,TGTGCCACCAGCAATACGGATCAGCCCCAGCATTTT
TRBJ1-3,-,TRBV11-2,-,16,CASSLEGHPSGNTIYF,TGTGCCAGCAGCTTAGAAGGACACCCCTCTGGAAACACCATATATTTT
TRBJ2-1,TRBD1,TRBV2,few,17,CASSDPLTGFESGEQFF,TGTGCCAGCAGTGACCCGTTGACAGGGTTCGAGTCCGGTGAGCAGTTCTTC
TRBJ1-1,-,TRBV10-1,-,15,CASSESRLGNTEAFF,TGCGCCAGCAGTGAGTCGAGGCTTGGGAACACTGAAGCTTTCTTT
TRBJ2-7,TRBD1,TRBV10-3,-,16,CAISEPGQGGGDEQYF,TGTGCCATCAGTGAGCCGGGACAGGGGGGAGGTGACGAGCAGTACTTC